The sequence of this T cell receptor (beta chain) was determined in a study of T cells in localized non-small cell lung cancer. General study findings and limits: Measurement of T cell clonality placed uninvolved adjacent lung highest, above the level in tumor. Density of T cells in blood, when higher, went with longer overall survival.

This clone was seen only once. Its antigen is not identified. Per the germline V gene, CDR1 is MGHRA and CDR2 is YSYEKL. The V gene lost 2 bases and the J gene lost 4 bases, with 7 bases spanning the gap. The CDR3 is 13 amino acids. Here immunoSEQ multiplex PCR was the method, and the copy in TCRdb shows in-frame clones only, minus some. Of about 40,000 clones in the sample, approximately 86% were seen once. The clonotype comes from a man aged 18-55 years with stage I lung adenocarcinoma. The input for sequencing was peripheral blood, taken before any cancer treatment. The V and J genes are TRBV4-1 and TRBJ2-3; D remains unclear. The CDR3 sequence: CASSQNEADTQYF. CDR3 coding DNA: TGCGCCAGCAGCCAAAATGAGGCAGATACGCAGTATTTT.